These T cell receptor beta chains were read from a single sample in a study of blood T cell repertoires in COVID-19. The protocol was immunoSEQ multiplex PCR, while the TCRdb copy is restricted to in-frame clones and leaves out a portion. This sample yields about 270,000 clones, of which approximately 86% are seen a single time; about 8.8% belongs to the top ten. Specimen: peripheral blood. These receptors were collected from a man aged 40-50 years with active or convalescent COVID-19. CDR3s include the opening cysteine and the closing phenylalanine or tryptophan. A D gene is named only where the DNA matches it firmly.

CDR3aa	d_gene	v_gene	j_gene
CASGPRAENTEAFF	-	TRBV5-1	TRBJ1-1
CASSRSGTRSYNEQFF	TRBD2	TRBV11-2	TRBJ2-1
CASSYPGGAFEEQYF	TRBD2	TRBV6-5	TRBJ2-7
CSASNAGQGVRSGYTF	TRBD1	TRBV20-1	TRBJ1-2
CATPHEEVLYGYTF	-	TRBV28	TRBJ1-2
CASGGLDDDTGELFF	-	TRBV27	TRBJ2-2
CATYRTGHLSSSLFF	TRBD1	TRBV10-1	TRBJ1-4
CASSLSVGLRRYNEQFF	-	TRBV27	TRBJ2-1
CASRPTGGDQPQHF	TRBD1	TRBV5-5	TRBJ1-5
CASSLVFLGRRTEAFF	-	TRBV5-5	TRBJ1-1
CASSIVRGLRQTDQETQYF	-	TRBV19	TRBJ2-5
CASSVGPRPNNEQFF	-	TRBV6-4	TRBJ2-1
CASSLVAGGGNEQFF	TRBD2	TRBV7-6	TRBJ2-1
CASSLPGFVGEQFF	-	TRBV6-5	TRBJ2-1
CASSVDVGLASNEQFF	TRBD2	TRBV9	TRBJ2-1
CASSSGGWYGYTF	TRBD1	TRBV6-5	TRBJ1-2
CASSVAAGLEEKLFF	-	TRBV9	TRBJ1-4
CASSESGDRVRDTQYF	TRBD1	TRBV25-1	TRBJ2-3
CASSPTGAGGNTDTQYF	TRBD2	TRBV4-1	TRBJ2-3
CASSFPPGQGASGNTIYF	TRBD1	TRBV28	TRBJ1-3
CASSPPGRTGASEQYF	TRBD1	TRBV13	TRBJ2-7
CATSDFGQAYGYTF	-	TRBV24-1	TRBJ1-2
CSASRDVAGQETQYF	TRBD2	TRBV20-1	TRBJ2-5
CSVGTGWTEAFF	TRBD1	TRBV29-1	TRBJ1-1
CASGQGVSYEQYF	TRBD1	TRBV2	TRBJ2-7
CASSERGGGNTIYF	-	TRBV2	TRBJ1-3